The rows below give T cell receptor beta chains drawn from one sample of a study of T-cell memory formation after mild COVID-19. Each CDR3 protein is one row after TCRdb ran MiXCR on the 5' RACE reads. The sample records around 430,000 distinct CDR3 sequences, approximately 15% being singletons. Sequencing was carried out using PBMCs or a T cell subset sorted from them (not recorded which). These receptor sequences come from a man aged 18 to 29 who had mild COVID-19 (a few samples of this study predate the infection). Cell type and time point are not known. The CDR3 runs from the conserved cysteine through the conserved F or W. The D gene is left open where the match is weak. Clone sizes are given selectively: once, few, many, or a class where the clone is expanded.

abundance,j_gene,v_gene,d_gene,CDR3nt,CDR3aa
few,TRBJ2-7,TRBV4-3,-,TGCGCCAGCAGCCAAGGGCTCTCGATCGGGTACGAGCAGTACTTC,CASSQGLSIGYEQYF
few,TRBJ2-5,TRBV7-2,TRBD2,TGTGCCAGCATCCTGGGTAGCGGGGGGCTCGGAGGGACCCAGTACTTC,CASILGSGGLGGTQYF
few,TRBJ2-5,TRBV5-1,-,TGCGCCAGCTTGCGGGGCCAGCAAGAGACCCAGTACTTC,CASLRGQQETQYF
-,TRBJ1-4,TRBV20-1,TRBD1,TGCAGTGCCAGTGGACAGGGTGTAACTAATGAAAAACTGTTTTTT,CSASGQGVTNEKLFF
-,TRBJ2-3,TRBV5-1,-,TGCGCCAGCAGCATATCCGGGACATCTAGCACAGATACGCAGTATTTT,CASSISGTSSTDTQYF
few,TRBJ1-2,TRBV29-1,TRBD1,TGCAGCGTTGAAGTCGGGGACAGCTACTATGGCTACACCTTC,CSVEVGDSYYGYTF
-,TRBJ2-3,TRBV5-1,TRBD2,TGCGCCAGCAGAGGGACTAGCGGCGCAGATACGCAGTATTTT,CASRGTSGADTQYF
few,TRBJ1-1,TRBV7-9,TRBD1,TGTGCCAGCAGCTCTCGGGCAGGGGGTGTTATGAACACTGAAGCTTTCTTT,CASSSRAGGVMNTEAFF
-,TRBJ2-7,TRBV12-3/TRBV12-4,TRBD1,TGTGCCAGCAGTTCACAGGGACAGGTAACCCCACCCGACGAGCAGTACTTC,CASSSQGQVTPPDEQYF
-,TRBJ1-2,TRBV25-1,-,TGTGCCAGCAGTGAAGCTGGAAATGGCTACACCTTC,CASSEAGNGYTF
-,TRBJ1-5,TRBV2,-,TGTGCCAGCGGGGACATAAGCAATCAGCCCCAGCATTTT,CASGDISNQPQHF
few,TRBJ1-2,TRBV10-2,TRBD1,TGCGCCAGCAGTGAGTCCAACAGGGGGCCCTATGGCTACACCTTC,CASSESNRGPYGYTF
few,TRBJ2-1,TRBV20-1,-,TGCAGTGCCCACGACGGATACAATGAGCAGTTCTTC,CSAHDGYNEQFF
once,TRBJ2-1,TRBV6-2/TRBV6-3,-,TGTGCCAGCAGCGACCGCATCCTAGAGAATGAGCAGTTCTTC,CASSDRILENEQFF
-,TRBJ2-2,TRBV7-8,-,TGTGCCAGCAGCTTGGCGGGGACGGGCACCGGGGAGCTGTTTTTT,CASSLAGTGTGELFF
-,TRBJ2-1,TRBV7-1,TRBD1,TGTGCCAGCAGCTCGGTACCTTGGACAGGGGGTTCTTTC,CASSSVPWTGGSF
few,TRBJ2-1,TRBV5-1,-,TGCGCCAGCAGCGGGTCGGACGTTGTAGGGGAGCAGTTCTTC,CASSGSDVVGEQFF
-,TRBJ2-3,TRBV7-2,-,TGTGCCAGCAGCGCGTGGGACTTTTCTCCCCAGTGGGCGCAGTATTTT,CASSAWDFSPQWAQYF
few,TRBJ2-6,TRBV27,-,TGTGCCAGCAGTTTCATGGCCGGGGCCAACGTCCTGACTTTC,CASSFMAGANVLTF
few,TRBJ1-2,TRBV7-2,-,TGTGCCAGCAGCTCAGGGATCCACTATGGCTACACCTTC,CASSSGIHYGYTF
few,TRBJ1-2,TRBV5-5,-,TGTGCCAGCGGTCCGGCGGGGGCTAACTATGGCTACACCTTC,CASGPAGANYGYTF
few,TRBJ2-7,TRBV20-1,TRBD2,TGCAGTGCTAGAGATAGGAGTCTAGCGGGGGCCCTTTCCTACGAGCAGTACTTC,CSARDRSLAGALSYEQYF
few,TRBJ1-2,TRBV29-1,-,TGCAGCGTTGTGACAGGTCCTAACTATGGCTACACCTTC,CSVVTGPNYGYTF
few,TRBJ2-7,TRBV7-9,-,TGTGCCAGCAGCCTACAGGAAAGCTCCTACGAGCAGTACTTC,CASSLQESSYEQYF
-,TRBJ2-1,TRBV4-3,TRBD2,TGCGCCAGCAGCCGCCAACCTAGCGGGGGGGCAGTTGAGCAGTTCTTC,CASSRQPSGGAVEQFF
few,TRBJ1-3,TRBV5-1,TRBD1,TGCGCCAGCAGCACCTCTGGGACAGGGGACGGAAACACCATATATTTT,CASSTSGTGDGNTIYF
few,TRBJ2-6,TRBV2,-,TGTGCCAGCACCGAGTTCTCTGGGGCCAACGTCCTGACTTTC,CASTEFSGANVLTF
-,TRBJ2-1,TRBV7-2,TRBD2,TGTGCCAGCAGCTTACCGGGACTAGTCAATGAGCAGTTCTTC,CASSLPGLVNEQFF
few,TRBJ2-2,TRBV28,-,TGTGCCAGCACCACAGCAGTTACCGGGGAGCTGTTTTTT,CASTTAVTGELFF